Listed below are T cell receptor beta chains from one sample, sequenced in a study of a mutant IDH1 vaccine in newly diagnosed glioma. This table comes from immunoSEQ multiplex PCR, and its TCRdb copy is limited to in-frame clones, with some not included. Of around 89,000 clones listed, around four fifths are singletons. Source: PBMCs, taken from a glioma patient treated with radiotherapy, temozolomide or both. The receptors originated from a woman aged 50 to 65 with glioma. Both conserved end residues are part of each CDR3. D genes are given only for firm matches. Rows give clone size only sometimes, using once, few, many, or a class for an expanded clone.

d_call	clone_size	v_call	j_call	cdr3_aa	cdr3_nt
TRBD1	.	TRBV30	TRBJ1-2	CAWREQGPTRYTF	TGTGCCTGGAGAGAACAGGGGCCCACCCGCTACACCTTC
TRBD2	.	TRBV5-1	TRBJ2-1	CASSLAPGGSYNEQFF	TGCGCCAGCAGCTTGGCCCCGGGGGGCTCCTACAATGAGCAGTTCTTC
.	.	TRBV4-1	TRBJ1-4	CASSQETGRNEKLFF	TGCGCCAGCAGCCAAGAGACAGGAAGAAATGAAAAACTGTTTTTT
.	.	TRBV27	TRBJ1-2	CASSRTETGGYTF	TGTGCCAGCAGCAGGACCGAAACGGGTGGCTACACCTTC
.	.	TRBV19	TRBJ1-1	CASTSGGEFEDTEAFF	TGTGCCAGTACCTCGGGGGGGGAGTTTGAGGACACTGAAGCTTTCTTT
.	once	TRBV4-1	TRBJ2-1	CASSHQTTYNEQFF	TGCGCCAGCAGCCACCAGACTACCTACAATGAGCAGTTCTTC
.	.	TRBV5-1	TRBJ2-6	CASSSDGSGANVLTF	TGCGCCAGCAGCTCGGACGGCTCTGGGGCCAACGTCCTGACTTTC
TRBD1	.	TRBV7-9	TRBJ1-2	CASNLGQANYGYTF	TGTGCCAGCAACCTTGGACAGGCCAACTATGGCTACACCTTC
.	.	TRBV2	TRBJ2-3	CASSEAHTGSTDTQYF	TGTGCCAGCAGTGAAGCGCATACGGGGAGCACAGATACGCAGTATTTT
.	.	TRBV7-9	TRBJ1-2	CASSSAGVGGYTF	TGTGCCAGCAGCTCAGCGGGGGTTGGCGGCTACACCTTC
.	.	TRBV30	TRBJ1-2	CAWSSGVFYGYTF	TGTGCCTGGAGTTCGGGAGTCTTCTATGGCTACACCTTC
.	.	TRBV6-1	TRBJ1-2	CASSNDRNYGYTF	TGTGCCAGCAGTAACGACAGAAACTATGGCTACACCTTC
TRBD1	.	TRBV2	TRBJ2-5	CASTRQGSPQETQYF	TGTGCCAGCACTCGACAGGGTTCCCCTCAAGAGACCCAGTACTTC
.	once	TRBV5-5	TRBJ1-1	CASSFVVRGTEAFF	TGTGCCAGCAGCTTTGTCGTCCGGGGTACTGAAGCTTTCTTT
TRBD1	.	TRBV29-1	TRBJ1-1	CSARTGGYMNTEAFF	TGCAGCGCCCGGACAGGGGGCTATATGAACACTGAAGCTTTCTTT
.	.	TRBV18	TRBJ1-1	CASSPQHAKDTEAFF	TGTGCCAGCTCACCACAACACGCAAAGGACACTGAAGCTTTCTTT
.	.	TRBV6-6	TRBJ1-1	CASSVSGLWDEAFF	TGTGCCAGCAGCGTCTCAGGGCTTTGGGATGAAGCTTTCTTT
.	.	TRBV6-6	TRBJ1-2	CASRPGGAHYGYTF	TGTGCCAGCAGACCCGGGGGGGCTCATTATGGCTACACCTTC
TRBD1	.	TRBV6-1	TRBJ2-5	CASTERGQGETQYF	TGTGCCAGCACCGAACGAGGACAGGGGGAGACCCAGTACTTC
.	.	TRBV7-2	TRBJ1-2	CASSSEFYGYTF	TGTGCCAGCTCGAGCGAGTTCTATGGCTACACCTTC
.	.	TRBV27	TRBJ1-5	CASSPYRTRVLPQHF	TGTGCCAGCAGTCCCTACAGGACGAGGGTCCTGCCCCAGCATTTT
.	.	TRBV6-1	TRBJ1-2	CASSGRTLANYGYTF	TGTGCCAGCAGTGGCCGGACTCTTGCTAACTATGGCTACACCTTC
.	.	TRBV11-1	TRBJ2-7	CASSLTRDSYEQYF	TGTGCCAGCAGCTTAACCAGGGATTCCTACGAGCAGTACTTC
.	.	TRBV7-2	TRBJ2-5	CASSWDAGTQYF	TGTGCCAGCAGCTGGGACGCGGGGACCCAGTACTTC
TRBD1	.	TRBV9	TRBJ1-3	CASSLRQGSGNTIYF	TGTGCCAGCAGCTTACGACAGGGGTCTGGAAACACCATATATTTT
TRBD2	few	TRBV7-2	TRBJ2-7	CASSGLAGITYEQYF	TGTGCCAGCAGCGGACTAGCGGGGATAACCTACGAGCAGTACTTC
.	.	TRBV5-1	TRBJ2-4	CASSGQSKNIQYF	TGCGCCAGCAGCGGACAGTCTAAAAACATTCAGTACTTC
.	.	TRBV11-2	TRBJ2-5	CASSPSGQETQYF	TGTGCCAGCAGCCCCTCGGGCCAAGAGACCCAGTACTTC
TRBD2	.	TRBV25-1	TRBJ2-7	CASSGAGRGYEQYF	TGTGCCAGCAGTGGAGCAGGGAGGGGCTACGAGCAGTACTTC
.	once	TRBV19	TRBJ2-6	CASSIPQANVLTF	TGTGCCAGTAGTATACCTCAGGCCAACGTCCTGACTTTC
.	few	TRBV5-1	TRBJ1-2	CASSVGPKDGYTF	TGCGCCAGCAGCGTGGGCCCGAAGGATGGCTACACCTTC
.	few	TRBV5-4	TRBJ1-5	CASSLGENQPQHF	TGTGCCAGCAGCTTGGGGGAAAATCAGCCCCAGCATTTT
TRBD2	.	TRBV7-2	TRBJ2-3	CASSWASGGITDTQYF	TGTGCCAGCAGCTGGGCTAGCGGGGGGATCACAGATACGCAGTATTTT
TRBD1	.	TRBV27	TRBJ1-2	CASSPRQGYGYTF	TGTGCCAGCAGTCCAAGACAGGGGTATGGCTACACCTTC
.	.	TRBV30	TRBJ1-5	CAWTGHSNQPQHF	TGTGCCTGGACCGGGCACAGCAATCAGCCCCAGCATTTT
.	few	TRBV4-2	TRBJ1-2	CASSQGHAGEDGYTF	TGTGCCAGCAGCCAAGGTCACGCGGGGGAGGATGGCTACACCTTC
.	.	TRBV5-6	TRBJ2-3	CASSTRDLTDTQYF	TGTGCCAGCAGCACAAGGGACCTCACAGATACGCAGTATTTT
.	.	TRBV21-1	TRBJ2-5	CASSLEGAQETQYF	TGTGCCAGCAGCCTGGAGGGGGCCCAAGAGACCCAGTACTTC
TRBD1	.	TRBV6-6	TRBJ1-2	CASSPTSGQANYGYTF	TGTGCCAGCAGTCCAACCTCCGGACAGGCGAACTATGGCTACACCTTC
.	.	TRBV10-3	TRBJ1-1	CAISGDIITEAFF	TGTGCCATCAGCGGGGACATTATCACTGAAGCTTTCTTT
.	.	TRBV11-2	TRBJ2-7	CASSLAGSSYEQYF	TGTGCCAGCAGCCTTGCAGGGAGCTCCTACGAGCAGTACTTC